A selection of T cell receptor beta chains follows, all from one sample in a study of cytomegalovirus exposure and HLA in healthy donors. Profiled with immunoSEQ multiplex PCR; TCRdb holds only in-frame clones, not every one. This table holds 100,000 or so clones, less than 80% found once. Specimen: PBMCs. The source of these receptors is a middle-aged woman in good health and CMV-seronegative. Each CDR3 is given with its conserved first and last residue. D genes are given only for firm matches. Part of the rows lack a size; the others show once, few, many or a class for expanded clones.

d_call j_call clone_size v_call cdr3_nt cdr3_aa
TRBD2 TRBJ2-3 - TRBV5-1 TGCGCCAGCAGTTCACTAGCGCCCGATCAGTATTTT CASSSLAPDQYF
- TRBJ2-7 - TRBV29-1 TGCAGCGTTCAAGGACAGTCCTCCTACGAGCAGTACTTC CSVQGQSSYEQYF
TRBD2 TRBJ2-7 - TRBV18 TGTGCCAGCTCACCCTCCAGGGGACTAGGCGAGCAGTACTTC CASSPSRGLGEQYF
- TRBJ2-7 - TRBV27 TGTGCCAGCAGTTTATCGAGAGGGGGACATTACGAGCAGTACTTC CASSLSRGGHYEQYF
- TRBJ1-2 - TRBV5-1 TGCGCCAGCAGCTTGGAGGCAGGCCTACTCTATGGCTACACCTTC CASSLEAGLLYGYTF
- TRBJ2-1 - TRBV25-1 TGTGCCAGCAGTGGAGGAGGGCCTTACAATGAGCAGTTCTTC CASSGGGPYNEQFF
- TRBJ2-7 - TRBV15 TGTGCCACCAGCAGACCTGGACAGAGCTACGAGCAGTACTTC CATSRPGQSYEQYF
TRBD1 TRBJ2-2 few TRBV15 TGTGCCACCAGCAGAGACCTCGGGACAGGGAGCACCGGGGAGCTGTTTTTT CATSRDLGTGSTGELFF
- TRBJ2-1 - TRBV9 TGTGCCAGCAGCGTAGGGCCCGGGGTCGGCTCCTACAATGAGCAGTTCTTC CASSVGPGVGSYNEQFF
- TRBJ2-3 once TRBV7-2 TGTGCCAGCAGCTTAACGGCCCGAGGACTCGAGATAGTGGATACGCAGTATTTT CASSLTARGLEIVDTQYF
- TRBJ1-1 - TRBV7-9 TGTGCCAGCAGCTTAGCGGGAGAGAACACTGAAGCTTTCTTT CASSLAGENTEAFF
- TRBJ1-5 once TRBV7-2 TGTGCCAGCAGCTTAGCACAGAGCAATCAGCCCCAGCATTTT CASSLAQSNQPQHF
TRBD1 TRBJ2-3 - TRBV5-1 TGCGCCAGCAGCCCGGGACAGAGCACAGATACGCAGTATTTT CASSPGQSTDTQYF
- TRBJ2-7 - TRBV7-9 TGTGCCAGCAGCCCGAGCTCCTACGAGCAGTACTTC CASSPSSYEQYF
TRBD2 TRBJ2-3 - TRBV5-1 TGCGCCAGCAGCTTGCGGGTAGCGGGGGCCGCGGATACGCAGTATTTT CASSLRVAGAADTQYF
- TRBJ2-7 - TRBV9 TGTGCCAGCAGCGTAGCAGCGGGGACAATCTACGAGCAGTACTTC CASSVAAGTIYEQYF
TRBD2 TRBJ2-1 once TRBV27 TGTGCCAGCAGTTTTAGATTCTTAGCGGGGATCAATGAGCAGTTCTTC CASSFRFLAGINEQFF
TRBD1 TRBJ2-6 - TRBV19 TGTGCCAGTAGTACTACAGGGGACCGATCTGGGGCCAACGTCCTGACTTTC CASSTTGDRSGANVLTF
- TRBJ1-2 once TRBV6-6 TGTGCCAGCAGTTCCTCACAGACGGATGGCTACACCTTC CASSSSQTDGYTF
- TRBJ2-5 - TRBV5-4 TGTGCCAGCAGCTTGGGCCTGGGACTTCAAGAGACCCAGTACTTC CASSLGLGLQETQYF
- TRBJ1-1 few TRBV5-4 TGTGCCAGCAGCATCGGGGATAGGGACACTGAAGCTTTCTTT CASSIGDRDTEAFF
- TRBJ1-1 few TRBV7-9 TGTGCCAGCAGCTTAGTTGAGTACACTGAAGCTTTCTTT CASSLVEYTEAFF
TRBD1 TRBJ1-5 - TRBV28 TGTGCCAGCAGTCCGGACAGGCATCAATATAGCAATCAGCCCCAGCATTTT CASSPDRHQYSNQPQHF
TRBD1 TRBJ2-3 - TRBV2 TGTGCCAGCAGTGGGACAGGGGGCGCAGATACGCAGTATTTT CASSGTGGADTQYF
TRBD2 TRBJ2-6 once TRBV30 TGTGCCTGGACCCGAGGTGGCGGGGGTAAAGGGGCCAACGTCCTGACTTTC CAWTRGGGGKGANVLTF
- TRBJ1-5 - TRBV28 TGTGCCAGCAGTTTAGGGACAAACAATCAGCCCCAGCATTTT CASSLGTNNQPQHF
- TRBJ1-1 few TRBV5-5 TGTGCCAGCAGCTTAGACCCGGAGGGAATGAACACTGAAGCTTTCTTT CASSLDPEGMNTEAFF
TRBD2 TRBJ2-1 - TRBV11-2 TGTGCCAGCAGCTCTGAGACTAGCGGGAGGGATGAGCAGTTCTTC CASSSETSGRDEQFF
TRBD2 TRBJ2-5 - TRBV15 TGTGCCACCAGCAGAGATAGGCGGGAGGTGCAGTACTTC CATSRDRREVQYF
- TRBJ2-3 - TRBV7-9 TGTGCCAGCAGCCCGGGACTTTCCACAGATACGCAGTATTTT CASSPGLSTDTQYF
- TRBJ1-2 - TRBV10-3 TGTGCCATCAGTGACCACAACCCTAACTATGGCTACACCTTC CAISDHNPNYGYTF
- TRBJ1-5 - TRBV5-8 TGTGCCAGCAGCGGGGAAAGGATTAGGGGAGGGCAGCCCCAGCATTTT CASSGERIRGGQPQHF
TRBD1 TRBJ1-1 - TRBV28 TGTGCCTCTCGACAGGGGATTGAAGCTTTCTTT CASRQGIEAFF
TRBD1 TRBJ2-7 - TRBV11-2 TGTGCCAGCAGCCTAGGACAGGGTGGCGAGCAGTACTTC CASSLGQGGEQYF
- TRBJ1-5 - TRBV27 TGTGCCAGCAGTTTATCGACAGCCAAAGGGCAGCCCCAGCATTTT CASSLSTAKGQPQHF
- TRBJ2-1 - TRBV9 TGTGCCAGCAGCGTAGGGTCTCTCGGCGGGGATGAGCAGTTCTTC CASSVGSLGGDEQFF
- TRBJ2-5 - TRBV5-1 TGCGCCAGCAGCTTTACGTCGGGGAAAGAGACCCAGTACTTC CASSFTSGKETQYF
TRBD2 TRBJ2-3 - TRBV27 TGTGCCAGCAGTTTGTATGGCGGGACTAGCGAAACAGATACGCAGTATTTT CASSLYGGTSETDTQYF
TRBD1 TRBJ1-6 few TRBV23-1 TGCGCCAGCAGTCAATTCCGGACAGGACGTAATTCACCCCTCCACTTT CASSQFRTGRNSPLHF
TRBD1 TRBJ1-2 - TRBV6-1 TGTGCCAGCAGTCTACCACAGGGGGTTTATGGCTACACCTTC CASSLPQGVYGYTF
TRBD2 TRBJ2-1 few TRBV27 TGTGCCAGCAGTTATTATAGCGGGGGGGCTTTTAATGAGCAGTTCTTC CASSYYSGGAFNEQFF
- TRBJ2-7 - TRBV15 TGTGCCACCAGATTAGGTCAAGGGGGAACCTACGAGCAGTACTTC CATRLGQGGTYEQYF
TRBD1 TRBJ1-2 - TRBV30 TGTGCCTGGAGTCCTCCGGGACAGGGATTTTATGGCTACACCTTC CAWSPPGQGFYGYTF
- TRBJ1-2 few TRBV18 TGTGCCAGCTCACTCGCCGGACACCCCTCCAGGGGCTACACCTTC CASSLAGHPSRGYTF
- TRBJ2-7 - TRBV9 TGTGCCAGCAGCAGGGCGGGGAGCTCCTACGAGCAGTACTTC CASSRAGSSYEQYF
TRBD2 TRBJ2-7 - TRBV28 TGTGCCAGCAGGCCGGGACTAGCATTTCACGAGCAGTACTTC CASRPGLAFHEQYF
- TRBJ2-5 - TRBV7-9 TGTGCCAGCAGCCCCCGAGGGGGGGGTTACGAGGAGACCCAGTACTTC CASSPRGGGYEETQYF
TRBD1 TRBJ2-2 - TRBV11-3 TGTGCCAGCAGCTCAAACAGGGGCGGCGCCGGGGAGCTGTTTTTT CASSSNRGGAGELFF
TRBD1 TRBJ2-7 - TRBV28 TGTGCCAGCAGTTTGAGACAGGGAAGGAACGAGCAGTACTTC CASSLRQGRNEQYF
- TRBJ2-6 - TRBV27 TGTGCCAGCAGTTTGTACAGGGAGTGGTCTGGGGCCAACGTCCTGACTTTC CASSLYREWSGANVLTF
- TRBJ1-1 once TRBV10-1 TGCGCCAGCAGTGAGGGACTAAACACTGAAGCTTTCTTT CASSEGLNTEAFF
TRBD1 TRBJ2-7 - TRBV10-3 TGTGCCATCAGTGCTGGGACAGGGGGGGCCAACGAGCAGTACTTC CAISAGTGGANEQYF
- TRBJ2-1 - TRBV29-1 TGCAGCGTTGGGGGAGACAATTACAATGAGCAGTTCTTC CSVGGDNYNEQFF
- TRBJ1-5 - TRBV30 TGTGCCTGGAGCGGGGGGGCAGGCAATCAGCCCCAGCATTTT CAWSGGAGNQPQHF
- TRBJ2-2 - TRBV5-1 TGCGCCAGCAGCTTGGATCTAGCTAGCGGGGAGCTGTTTTTT CASSLDLASGELFF
TRBD1 TRBJ1-1 - TRBV29-1 TGCAGCGGGAGGGGGCGCACAGCCACTGAAGCTTTCTTT CSGRGRTATEAFF
TRBD1 TRBJ2-3 few TRBV7-2 TGTGCCAGCAGCTTAACGACAGGGGTAGGCACAGATACGCAGTATTTT CASSLTTGVGTDTQYF
TRBD2 TRBJ2-1 few TRBV27 TGTGCCAGCAGTCTCCGGACTAGCGGGAGGGGGTCCTACAATGAGCAGTTCTTC CASSLRTSGRGSYNEQFF
- TRBJ2-7 - TRBV7-2 TGTGCCAGCAGCCCTCAAGCTGTGCTCGAGCAGTACTTC CASSPQAVLEQYF